This TCR beta chain was sequenced during a study of T cell responses to AZD1222 COVID-19 vaccine. CDR1 MGHRA and CDR2 YSYEKL come from the germline V gene. With V trimmed by 4 bases and J by 5 bases, 4 bases remained unmatched. The CDR3 is 13 amino acids. Assay used: immunoSEQ multiplex PCR; TCRdb lists only in-frame clones, some missing. The sample records 100,000 to 150,000 clones, roughly 87% being singletons. This clonotype was obtained from an adult in good health. The source material was peripheral blood, sampled on day 0 of AZD1222 vaccination. V usage is TRBV4-1 and J usage is TRBJ1-1; TRBD1 matches 7 bases. For the CDR3, the DNA is TGCGCCAGCAGCCCTCGACAGGGAACTGAAGCTTTCTTT. It specifies CASSPRQGTEAFF.